These 22 T cell receptor beta chains were all obtained from the same sample, sequenced in a study of T cell responses to AZD1222 COVID-19 vaccine. Here immunoSEQ multiplex PCR was the method, and the copy in TCRdb shows in-frame clones only, minus some. The sample lists around 66,000 clones, around 74% occurring once. Sequenced material: peripheral blood, taken on day 0 of MenACWY control vaccination. The receptors originated from an adult in good health.

The V and J genes are TRBV27 and TRBJ2-3; perhaps TRBD1 as D (5 bases). The CDR3 has 13 amino acids. In germline, CDR1 is MNHEY, CDR2 SMNVEV (reference sequence). Trimming removed 2 bases at V and 4 bases at J, with 7 bases between. The CDR3 loop reads CASSLVGPDTQYF. The CDR3 nucleotides are TGTGCCAGCAGTTTAGTGGGGCCAGATACGCAGTATTTT.

This clone was counted between two and nine times. J is TRBJ1-2 and V is TRBV10-3; TRBD1 is a possible D gene (5 bases). There are 15 residues in the CDR3. V was clipped by 0 bases and J by 8 bases, with 16 bases between them. From germline, CDR1 is ENHRY and CDR2 SYGVKD. This CDR3 reads CAISESREGASGYTF. CDR3 DNA: TGTGCCATCAGTGAGTCGAGAGAAGGGGCTTCGGGCTACACCTTC.

J is TRBJ1-2 and V is TRBV6-1; 7 bases are a match to TRBD1. V dropped 3 bases and J dropped 7; count of bases not matched to a gene: 8. There are 14 residues in the CDR3. Germline-derived CDR1 and CDR2 are MNHNS and SASEGT. In nucleotides, the CDR3 is TGTGCCAGCAGTGAGTTGACAGGGCTGAGTGGCTACACCTTC. As protein: CASSELTGLSGYTF.

This chain joins TRBV30 and TRBJ2-7, with TRBD1 identical over 9 bases. Losses at the gene ends were 2 bases for V and 10 bases for J; bases not matched to a gene: 9. In germline, CDR1 is GTSNPN, CDR2 SVGIG (reference sequence). This CDR3 contains 13 residues. The DNA of the CDR3 is TGTGCCTGGAGTATCCTACAGGGGGCGAAACAGTACTTC. Amino acid sequence: CAWSILQGAKQYF.

J is TRBJ1-6 and V is TRBV5-5; possibly TRBD1 for D (6 bases). The CDR3 consists of 14 residues. The germline V gene encodes CDR1 SGHKS and CDR2 YYEKEE (reference sequence). Trimming shortened V by 4 bases and J by 5 bases, and 10 bases separated the two germline ends. Written as DNA, the CDR3 is TGTGCCAGCAGCCAGGGGTGGGATAATTCACCCCTCCACTTT. Translated: CASSQGWDNSPLHF. Complete variable domain (other parts from reference TRBV5-5 and TRBJ1-6): DAGVTQSPTHLIKTRGQQVTLRCSPISGHKSVSWYQQVLGQGPQFIFQYYEKEERGRGNFPDRFSARQFPNYSSELNVNALLLGDSALYLCASSQGWDNSPLHFGNGTRLTVT.

This clone has only one observation. The V and J genes are TRBV30 and TRBJ2-3, with 12 positions matching TRBD2. Germline trimming cut 3 bases from V and 7 bases from J; bases unmatched to any gene: 5. Per the germline V gene, CDR1 is GTSNPN and CDR2 is SVGIG (reference sequence). The CDR3 loop spans 14 amino acids. DNA for the CDR3: TGTGCCTGGAGCAGGACTAGCGGGGTAAATACGCAGTATTTT. This gives the protein CAWSRTSGVNTQYF.

The V call is TRBV2, the J call TRBJ2-1; 12 positions match TRBD2. The CDR3 loop spans 15 amino acids. J was trimmed by 8 bases and V by 1 base; bases with no gene match: 3. CDR1 and CDR2 (germline): SNHLY, FYNNEI. CDR3 sequence: CASSEGLAGAYEQFF. Written as DNA, the CDR3 is TGTGCCAGCAGTGAAGGACTAGCGGGAGCCTATGAGCAGTTCTTC.

The rearrangement joins TRBV12-3 or TRBV12-4 to TRBJ2-3; 7 positions agree with TRBD2. V shed 6 bases and J 8 bases; nucleotides not matched to a gene: 5. This CDR3 is built from 12 residues. CDR3 sequence reads: CASSPGGGTQYF. The CDR3 DNA reads TGTGCCAGCAGCCCGGGCGGGGGTACGCAGTATTTT.

The CDR3: CAISATSGLSVDNEQFF. For the CDR3, the DNA is TGTGCCATCAGTGCAACTAGCGGGCTTTCAGTGGACAATGAGCAGTTCTTC. This chain links TRBV10-3 with TRBJ2-1; 9 positions agree with TRBD2. CDR1 and CDR2 from the germline V gene are ENHRY and SYGVKD. The length of the CDR3 is 17 residues. Trimming removed 4 bases from V and 5 bases from J; junction bases left unmatched: 12.

This clone was seen only once. V usage is TRBV10-3 and J usage is TRBJ2-1; TRBD1 matches at 10 bases. This CDR3 is built from 13 residues. Germline V lookup: CDR1 ENHRY, CDR2 SYGVKD. The V gene end was trimmed by 11 bases and the J gene end by 6 bases; junction bases not matched to a gene: 7. Written as DNA, the CDR3 is TGTGCCTCAACCGGGACAGGGGTCAATGAGCAGTTCTTC. It codes for CASTGTGVNEQFF.

The chain links TRBV4-2 to TRBJ1-2; 7 bases fit TRBD1. The V gene end was trimmed by 2 bases and the J gene end by 3 bases; junction bases not matched to a gene: 15. CDR3 length: 18 residues. The germline gives CDR1 LGHNA, CDR2 YNFKEQ. The CDR3 bases are TGTGCCAGCAGCCAAATAACCAGGGGGAAGAGGGGAGACTATGGCTACACCTTC. This gives the protein CASSQITRGKRGDYGYTF.

The V gene is TRBV4-2, the J gene TRBJ1-1; D is perhaps TRBD1 (6 bases). Germline CDR1 reads LGHNA; CDR2 reads YNFKEQ. The ends were cut back, 3 bases at V and 0 bases at J, with 11 bases in the middle. This CDR3 has 15 residues. The CDR3 is CASSQETGMNTEAFF. Written as DNA, the CDR3 is TGTGCCAGCAGCCAGGAGACAGGCATGAACACTGAAGCTTTCTTT.

This clone has only one observation. The genes are TRBV2 and TRBJ1-2, with a possible D match to TRBD1 (5 bases). Per germline, CDR1 SNHLY and CDR2 FYNNEI. This CDR3 is built from 13 residues. Trimming stripped 4 bases from V and 8 bases from J, with 14 bases between. The CDR3 DNA reads as TGTGCCAGCAGTGTACAGGCGGCGAGGGGCTACACCTTC. Protein sequence: CASSVQAARGYTF.

This clone was picked up one time. The rearrangement uses TRBV2 and TRBJ1-2, with D possibly being TRBD1 (5 bases). Trimming shortened V by 0 bases and J by 5 bases, and 16 bases separated the two germline ends. The CDR3 spans 16 residues. Germline V gives CDR1 SNHLY, CDR2 FYNNEI. The CDR3 protein is CASSEAGWGTRYGYTF. In DNA, the CDR3 is TGTGCCAGCAGTGAAGCGGGGTGGGGGACTAGGTATGGCTACACCTTC.

This clone was counted only a few times. This chain links TRBV12-5 with TRBJ2-7, with 9 bases fitting TRBD1. Germline loops: CDR1 LGHNT, CDR2 FRNRAP. CDR3 length equals 16 residues. The junction had 8 bases not matched to a gene; V was cut back by 3 bases and J by 2 bases. The CDR3 DNA follows: TGTGCTAGTGGTTTCCCGGGACAGGGCCTACCCTACGAGCAGTACTTC. It translates to CASGFPGQGLPYEQYF. The whole variable domain, remainder taken from reference TRBV12-5 and TRBJ2-7, is DARVTQTPRHKVTEMGQEVTMRCQPILGHNTVFWYRQTMMQGLELLAYFRNRAPLDDSGMPKDRFSAEMPDATLATLKIQPSEPRDSAVYFCASGFPGQGLPYEQYFGPGTRLTVT.

The CDR3 DNA is TGCGCCAGCAGCTTGGACTCTCTCTCCACAGATACGCAGTATTTT. It translates to CASSLDSLSTDTQYF. The V and J genes are TRBV4-1 and TRBJ2-3; D is perhaps TRBD2 (5 bases). The V gene's germline CDR1 is MGHRA and CDR2 YSYEKL. This CDR3 has 15 amino acids. V lost 5 bases and J 2 bases, leaving 14 bases between the germline ends.

This chain connects TRBV4-2 to TRBJ2-7, with 12 bases identical to TRBD1. V was pared by 3 bases and J by 5 bases, with 11 bases of the junction left unmatched. The CDR3 loop spans 17 amino acids. From germline, CDR1 is LGHNA and CDR2 YNFKEQ. For the CDR3, the DNA is TGTGCCAGCAGCCATGGACCGGGACAGGGGGCGGAGAACGAGCAGTACTTC. Translated: CASSHGPGQGAENEQYF.

The chain combines TRBV11-2 with TRBJ1-2; tentative D call: TRBD1 (5 bases). CDR1 is SGHAT, CDR2 FQNNGV, per germline. V was cut by 4 bases and J by 4 bases, with 19 bases left in between. This CDR3 is built from 16 residues. As DNA, the CDR3 is TGTGCCAGCAGCTCCCACACGCGTCGGAGGGGCTATGGCTACACCTTC. It is translated as CASSSHTRRRGYGYTF.

The chain employs TRBV7-2 and TRBJ2-3; tentatively, D is TRBD1 (6 bases). Germline V CDR1 and CDR2: SGHTA, FQGNSA. Trimming left V 7 bases short and J 4 bases short, with 15 bases between. The CDR3 contains 14 residues. In nucleotides, the CDR3 is TGTGCCAGCACTCTTCAGGGGTCATCAGATACGCAGTATTTT. Translated: CASTLQGSSDTQYF.

This clone was seen once. This chain links TRBV5-1 with TRBJ2-1; maybe TRBD2 (6 bases). There are 13 residues in the CDR3. Germline CDR1 and CDR2: SGHRS and YFSETQ. The V end lost 2 bases, the J end lost 8 bases, and 11 bases lay between the germline ends. The CDR3, as DNA: TGCGCCAGCAGCTTACGGGAGAACGATGAGCAGTTCTTC. Amino acids: CASSLRENDEQFF.

The V gene is TRBV3-1 (or the pseudogene TRBV3-2), the J gene TRBJ1-2; tentative D call: TRBD1 (5 bases). This CDR3 spans 16 amino acids. Per the germline V gene, CDR1 is LGHDT and CDR2 is YNNKEL (reference sequence). The V end lost 1 base, the J end lost 6 bases, and 18 bases lay between the germline ends. The CDR3 sequence: CASSQALGGAGHGYTF. The CDR3 DNA is TGTGCCAGCAGCCAAGCCCTTGGCGGGGCAGGGCATGGCTACACCTTC.

This CDR3 is CASSHLLASGARLGNTIYF. For the CDR3, the DNA is TGCGCCAGCAGCCATTTGTTAGCCTCCGGGGCCCGGCTCGGAAACACCATATATTTT. The chain is built from TRBV4-1 and TRBJ1-3; D is possibly TRBD1 (5 bases). CDR1 MGHRA and CDR2 YSYEKL come from the germline V gene. The length of the CDR3 is 19 residues. The V gene lost 3 bases and the J gene lost 4 bases, with 25 bases spanning the gap.